The present T cell receptor (beta chain) was sequenced within a study of T cell responses to AZD1222 COVID-19 vaccine. There are 13 residues in the CDR3. Germline lookup yields CDR1 MNHEY and CDR2 SMNVEV (reference sequence). The V gene lost 4 bases and the J gene lost 4 bases, with 11 bases spanning the gap. As regards this clone: The antigen is undetermined.

The protocol was immunoSEQ multiplex PCR, while the TCRdb copy is restricted to in-frame clones and leaves out a portion. The sample lists 100,000 to 150,000 clones, 90% seen once, with 4% to 5.5% in the top ten. General study points: Nearly half of unique spike-specific TCRs reportedly avoided B.1.351 and B.1.1.7 mutated regions. Two AZD1222 doses significantly raised spike-specific TCR breadth and depth over controls.

The sequence was collected from an adult in good health. The sample consisted of peripheral blood, taken on day 0 of MenACWY control vaccination. The V gene is TRBV27, the J gene TRBJ2-7; D unclear. CDR3 nucleotide sequence: TGTGCCAGCAGTTCCCCTGGCGCATACGAGCAGTACTTC. It is translated as CASSSPGAYEQYF.